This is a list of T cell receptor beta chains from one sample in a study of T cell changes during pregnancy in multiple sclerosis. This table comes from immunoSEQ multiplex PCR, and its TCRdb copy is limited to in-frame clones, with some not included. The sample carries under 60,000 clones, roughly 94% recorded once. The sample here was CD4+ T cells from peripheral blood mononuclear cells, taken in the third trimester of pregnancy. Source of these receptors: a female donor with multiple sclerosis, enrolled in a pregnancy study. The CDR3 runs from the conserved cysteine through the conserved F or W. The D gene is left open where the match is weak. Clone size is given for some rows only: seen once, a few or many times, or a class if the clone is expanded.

CASSLTSGRAYEQYF TGTGCCAGCAGCTTAACTAGCGGGAGGGCCTACGAGCAGTACTTC TRBV7-2 TRBD2 . TRBJ2-7
CASSSRTAVYEQYF TGTGCCAGCAGCTCCCGGACTGCCGTCTACGAGCAGTACTTC TRBV7-9 . . TRBJ2-7
CASSRIRGSDQPQHF TGTGCCAGCAGCCGTATTAGGGGGAGCGATCAGCCCCAGCATTTT TRBV7-8 . . TRBJ1-5
CASSQDRGQGYTF TGCGCCAGCAGCCAGGACAGGGGGCAAGGCTACACCTTC TRBV4-3 TRBD1 . TRBJ1-2
CASSQEGLAIDTQYF TGCGCCAGCAGCCAAGAGGGACTAGCCATAGATACGCAGTATTTT TRBV4-3 TRBD2 . TRBJ2-3
CASSLASGGAPEQFF TGTGCCAGCAGCTTAGCTAGCGGGGGGGCCCCCGAGCAGTTCTTC TRBV7-9 TRBD2 . TRBJ2-1
CASRSRDRPNEKLFF TGTGCCAGCAGAAGCCGGGACAGGCCGAACGAAAAACTGTTTTTT TRBV27 TRBD1 . TRBJ1-4
CASSLTPSGGADTQYF TGTGCCAGCAGCTTAACTCCTAGCGGGGGGGCAGATACGCAGTATTTT TRBV7-2 TRBD2 . TRBJ2-3
CASSLVGTGTAYYEQYF TGTGCCAGCAGCTTGGTGGGGACCGGGACAGCGTATTACGAGCAGTACTTC TRBV7-8 TRBD1 . TRBJ2-7
CASSVEPGGINIQYF TGTGCCAGCAGCGTAGAACCGGGGGGGATAAACATTCAGTACTTC TRBV9 TRBD2 few TRBJ2-4
CASSVDRGRGYTF TGTGCCAGCAGTGTGGACAGGGGGCGGGGCTACACCTTC TRBV28 TRBD1 once TRBJ1-2
CASSVVGDTDTQYF TGTGCCAGCAGCGTAGTTGGAGACACAGATACGCAGTATTTT TRBV9 . . TRBJ2-3
CAWSVRTGRDSPLHF TGTGCCTGGAGTGTAAGGACAGGGCGCGATTCACCCCTCCACTTT TRBV30 TRBD1 few TRBJ1-6
CASSLADGYTF TGTGCCAGCAGCCTAGCGGATGGCTACACCTTC TRBV28 . . TRBJ1-2
CASSLNGEPHTEAFF TGCGCCAGCAGCTTAAACGGGGAACCTCACACTGAAGCTTTCTTT TRBV5-1 . . TRBJ1-1
CANQGQGKGYTF TGTGCCAACCAGGGACAGGGGAAGGGCTACACCTTC TRBV28 TRBD1 . TRBJ1-2
CASTEQTNEKLFF TGTGCCAGCACGGAACAGACTAATGAAAAACTGTTTTTT TRBV6-1 . . TRBJ1-4
CASSLELADEQFF TGTGCCAGCAGTCTGGAACTAGCCGATGAGCAGTTCTTC TRBV2 . . TRBJ2-1
CASRSPTGDNEQFF TGTGCCAGCAGATCCCCAACAGGGGACAATGAGCAGTTCTTC TRBV4-2 TRBD1 few TRBJ2-1